This TCR beta chain is drawn from a study of beta chain features in type 1 diabetes. All of the isolated RNA was reverse transcribed, so expressed TCRB transcripts were sequenced. The method was immunoSEQ multiplex PCR; TCRdb's version includes in-frame clones alone and lacks a portion of them. Here the sample spans more than 100,000 clones, around 15% being singletons. Study-level findings and limits: Shorter TCRB CDR3s, moderately but significantly so, marked every one of the four CD4+ subsets in Type 1 diabetes patients.

The V gene lost 6 bases and the J gene lost 9 bases, with 12 bases spanning the gap. This CDR3 is 12 amino acids long. Germline V gene sequence: CDR1 MNHEY, CDR2 SVGAGI. Note on this clone: Its target is not known.

The sequence came from a young man with type 1 diabetes. Specimen: central memory CD4+ T cells from blood. This chain uses TRBV6-5 with TRBJ2-4, with D possibly TRBD2 on 6 matching bases. CDR3 sequence (DNA): TGTGCCAGCAGAGCGCGGGAAGGCATTCAGTACTTC. This codes for CASRAREGIQYF.